The 23 T cell receptor beta chains below all came from one sample that was sequenced in a study of blood T cell repertoires in COVID-19. Repertoires were generated with immunoSEQ multiplex PCR, while TCRdb's copy carries only in-frame clones and drops some. The sample shows just over 200,000 clones, roughly 75% of them seen only once. What was sequenced was peripheral blood. These receptors all stem from a woman between 65 and 79 years old with acute or convalescent COVID-19.

This chain joins TRBV18 and TRBJ2-1, with 10 bases fitting TRBD2. CDR1 is KGHSH and CDR2 is LQKENI in the germline V gene. This CDR3 spans 18 amino acids. The trim removed 3 bases at V and 4 bases at J, leaving 12 bases unmatched. The DNA of the CDR3 is TGTGCCAGCTCACCTTCAAGCGGGAGGGCCGAGACGTACAATGAGCAGTTCTTC. Translated: CASSPSSGRAETYNEQFF.

The chain links TRBV27 to TRBJ1-6; tentative D call: TRBD1 (5 bases). V lost 6 bases, J lost 5 bases, and 17 bases lay in between. Germline V CDR1 and CDR2: MNHEY, SMNVEV (reference sequence). The CDR3 loop spans 16 amino acids. CDR3 in amino acids: CASRPFGAEDNSPLHF. Written as DNA, the CDR3 is TGTGCCAGCAGGCCGTTTGGGGCCGAGGATAATTCACCCCTCCACTTT.

The V and J genes are TRBV28 and TRBJ2-5; D is uncertain. The germline CDR1 and CDR2 sequences are MDHEN and SYDVKM. Trimming took 2 bases from V and 3 from J, leaving 4 bases between them. The CDR3 has 12 residues. CDR3 residues: CASSLREETQYF. The CDR3, as DNA: TGTGCCAGCAGTTTAAGAGAAGAGACCCAGTACTTC.

The chain has TRBV24-1 and TRBJ2-3; D unclear. This CDR3 comprises 16 residues. Germline values: CDR1 KGHDR, CDR2 SFDVKD. Trimming pared 4 bases from V and 2 bases from J, leaving 15 bases between. The CDR3 reads CATSDAGSTFTDTQYF. As DNA, the CDR3 is TGTGCCACCAGTGACGCCGGGTCGACTTTCACAGATACGCAGTATTTT.

The V call is TRBV30, the J call TRBJ1-4, with TRBD1 matching 7 bases. V was pared by 6 bases and J by 2 bases, with 12 bases of the junction left unmatched. This CDR3 comprises 16 residues. Germline values: CDR1 GTSNPN, CDR2 SVGIG (reference sequence). CDR3 DNA: TGTGCCTGCGCGCAGAGGGCGGGACAGACTAATGAAAAACTGTTTTTT. Its translation is CACAQRAGQTNEKLFF.

V usage is TRBV27 and J usage is TRBJ2-3; the match to TRBD2 covers 8 bases. The CDR3 length is 13 residues. In germline, CDR1 is MNHEY, CDR2 SMNVEV (reference sequence). V lost 11 bases and J lost 2; bases outside the gene matches: 6. The CDR3 nucleotides are TGTGCCGTCGGGGGGGTACCCACAGATACGCAGTATTTT. Its translation is CAVGGVPTDTQYF.

This chain connects TRBV24-1 to TRBJ2-2; TRBD2 matches at 11 bases. The CDR3 contains 17 residues. Germline assignment: CDR1 KGHDR and CDR2 SFDVKD. Trimming cost V 2 bases and J 4 bases; bases outside gene matches: 5. CDR3 in amino acids: CATSDWLSGRGTGELFF. The CDR3 DNA is TGTGCCACCAGTGATTGGCTTAGCGGGAGGGGCACCGGGGAGCTGTTTTTT.

The chain couples TRBV16 to TRBJ1-1; the D gene is possibly TRBD1 (5 bases). The V end lost 4 bases, the J end lost 0 bases, and 12 bases lay between the germline ends. Looked up from germline, CDR1 is KGHSY and CDR2 is FQNENV. The CDR3 has 15 amino acids. CDR3: CASSLLTGLNTEAFF. CDR3 coding DNA: TGTGCCAGCAGCCTACTAACAGGCTTGAACACTGAAGCTTTCTTT.

This clone was seen only once. The CDR3 sequence: CATSRDRGGYEKLFF. The CDR3 DNA sequence: TGTGCCACCAGCAGAGACAGGGGAGGGTATGAAAAACTGTTTTTT. The chain is built from TRBV15 and TRBJ1-4, with D possibly being TRBD1 (6 bases). The CDR3 runs 15 residues. Germline V gene lookup returns CDR1 LNHNV and CDR2 YYDKDF (reference sequence). V gave up 0 bases and J gave up 6 bases, with 11 bases separating them.

The J gene is TRBJ2-5, the V gene TRBV2; maybe TRBD2 (6 bases). The CDR3 is made up of 14 amino acids. Trimming took off 2 bases at V and 5 bases at J, with 12 bases between the two ends. From germline, CDR1 is SNHLY and CDR2 FYNNEI. CDR3 loop: CASSELVGGETQYF. The CDR3 region has the DNA TGTGCCAGCAGTGAACTTGTAGGAGGGGAGACCCAGTACTTC.

This clone has a single count. Other DNA sequences of this sample code for an identical CDR3. The chain carries TRBV5-1 and TRBJ1-4; the D gene is possibly TRBD1 (6 bases). The germline gives CDR1 SGHRS, CDR2 YFSETQ. The V gene lost 2 bases and the J gene lost 5 bases, with 10 bases spanning the gap. The CDR3 length is 14 residues. The CDR3 loop is CASSLQGPNEKLFF. The CDR3 DNA reads as TGCGCCAGCAGCTTACAGGGCCCCAATGAAAAACTGTTTTTT.

The chain recombines TRBV6-1 with TRBJ2-2; a weak D match, TRBD2 (6 bases). V was trimmed by 1 base and J by 1 base, leaving 10 bases between them. Germline V gives CDR1 MNHNS, CDR2 SASEGT. CDR3 length: 16 amino acids. DNA for the CDR3: TGTGCCAGCAGTGAAGAGGGTAGCGGGAACACCGGGGAGCTGTTTTTT. Translating gives CASSEEGSGNTGELFF.

The chain uses TRBV5-5 and TRBJ1-5, with D possibly TRBD1 on 5 matching bases. The CDR3 runs 13 residues. Germline assignment: CDR1 SGHKS and CDR2 YYEKEE (reference sequence). Trimming shortened V by 3 bases and J by 5 bases, and 9 bases separated the two germline ends. The CDR3 sequence: CASSWGEDQPQHF. The CDR3 DNA reads as TGTGCCAGCAGCTGGGGGGAGGATCAGCCCCAGCATTTT.

The V gene is TRBV10-3, the J gene TRBJ2-6; TRBD1 aligns across 9 bases. CDR3 length equals 17 residues. CDR1 is ENHRY, CDR2 SYGVKD, per germline. Unmatched junction bases numbered 12, after V lost 8 bases and J lost 4 bases. The CDR3 is CAILGTGSSVGANVLTF. CDR3 coding DNA: TGTGCCATCCTGGGGACAGGGAGTTCGGTCGGGGCCAACGTCCTGACTTTC.

The rearrangement links TRBV7-2 to TRBJ2-7, with 10 bases fitting TRBD2. CDR1 and CDR2 from the germline V gene are SGHTA and FQGNSA. The CDR3 sequence is 16 residues long. The V gene end was trimmed by 1 base and the J gene end by 3 bases; junction bases not matched to a gene: 6. DNA of the CDR3: TGTGCCAGCAGCTTAGATTTCGGACTAGCGGACTACGAGCAGTACTTC. Its translation: CASSLDFGLADYEQYF. Using reference TRBV7-2 and TRBJ2-7 for the parts outside the CDR3, the full variable domain is GAGVSQSPSNKVTEKGKDVELRCDPISGHTALYWYRQSLGQGLEFLIYFQGNSAPDKSGLPSDRFSAERTGGSVSTLTIQRTQQEDSAVYLCASSLDFGLADYEQYFGPGTRLTVT.

The chain couples TRBV5-1 to TRBJ1-2, with 11 bases that match TRBD1. V shed 2 bases and J 2 bases; nucleotides not matched to a gene: 2. The length of the CDR3 is 15 residues. The germline CDR1 and CDR2 sequences are SGHRS and YFSETQ. The DNA for the CDR3 is TGCGCCAGCAGCTTACGGACAGGGGGCAACTATGGCTACACCTTC. Protein: CASSLRTGGNYGYTF.

The J gene is TRBJ2-7, the V gene TRBV2; 8 bases map to TRBD1. The CDR3 contains 13 residues. Unmatched junction bases numbered 4, after V lost 5 bases and J lost 4 bases. Per the germline V gene, CDR1 is SNHLY and CDR2 is FYNNEI. The CDR3 spells CASSPRTGYEQYF. CDR3 DNA sequence: TGTGCCAGCAGTCCGAGGACAGGGTACGAGCAGTACTTC.

The gene calls are TRBV6-5 and TRBJ1-1; the match to TRBD1 covers 9 bases. Germline V gene sequence: CDR1 MNHEY, CDR2 SVGAGI. The CDR3 runs to 11 residues. Unmatched junction bases numbered 4, after V lost 6 bases and J lost 11 bases. CDR3 region: CASRRDRDAFF. The CDR3 DNA follows: TGTGCCAGCAGACGGGACAGGGACGCTTTCTTT.

CDR3 sequence reads: CASSSGLAGVNEQYF. The CDR3 DNA reads TGTGCCAGCAGCTCGGGACTAGCGGGAGTGAACGAGCAGTACTTC. This chain links TRBV5-4 with TRBJ2-7; 14 nucleotides align to TRBD2. This CDR3 is built from 15 residues. The ends lost 3 bases at V and 5 bases at J; junction bases unmatched: 4. Germline V CDR1 and CDR2: SGHNT, YYREEE (reference sequence).

In its sample, this clone was seen once. The chain has TRBV24-1 and TRBJ2-7; TRBD1 matches at 8 bases. This CDR3 region has 15 residues. V dropped 1 base and J dropped 3; count of bases not matched to a gene: 4. The germline gives CDR1 KGHDR, CDR2 SFDVKD. In DNA form, the CDR3 reads TGTGCCACCAGTGATTTTGCAGGGGGCCGCTACGAGCAGTACTTC. Residues: CATSDFAGGRYEQYF.

V usage is TRBV7-3 and J usage is TRBJ2-3; 9 nucleotides match TRBD1. CDR3 length equals 14 residues. CDR1 and CDR2 from the germline V gene are SGHTA and FQGTGA. V lost 5 bases and J lost 6; bases outside the gene matches: 6. In nucleotides, the CDR3 is TGTGCCAGCAGCCTCGGGACAGGGTCGGATACGCAGTATTTT. It yields the protein CASSLGTGSDTQYF.

This chain joins TRBV5-4 and TRBJ1-4; the D is unclear. Per germline, CDR1 SGHNT and CDR2 YYREEE (reference sequence). V lost 4 bases, J lost 7 bases, and 17 bases lay in between. The CDR3 consists of 15 residues. In DNA form, the CDR3 reads TGTGCCAGCAGCCCTGGGTACGGGTCGGCTGAAAAACTGTTTTTT. Translation: CASSPGYGSAEKLFF.

This clone showed up just a few times. V is TRBV5-5 and J is TRBJ1-1, with D tentatively TRBD1 (6 bases). Germline V gene lookup returns CDR1 SGHKS and CDR2 YYEKEE (reference sequence). CDR3 length: 15 residues. Trimming stripped 0 bases from V and 4 bases from J, with 13 bases between. The DNA of the CDR3 is TGTGCCAGCAGCTTGGATCGACAGGTTTTCACTGAAGCTTTCTTT. Residues: CASSLDRQVFTEAFF.